The 6 T cell receptor beta chains listed next were all sequenced from one sample in a study of blood T cell repertoires in COVID-19. Measured with immunoSEQ multiplex PCR; TCRdb has only the in-frame clones, and not every one. The data show fewer than 250,000 clones, around 82% seen once. Sequenced input: peripheral blood. The receptors come from a man aged 50 or older with active or convalescent COVID-19.

The chain is built from TRBV18 and TRBJ2-1, with D possibly being TRBD1 (5 bases). This CDR3 is built from 16 residues. V lost 0 bases, J lost 4 bases, and 13 bases lay in between. Germline lookup yields CDR1 KGHSH and CDR2 LQKENI. The CDR3 DNA reads TGTGCCAGCTCACCACCAACGAAGGGGCAGTACAATGAGCAGTTCTTC. This translates into CASSPPTKGQYNEQFF.

The V gene is TRBV18, the J gene TRBJ2-7; TRBD1 is a possible D gene (6 bases). V lost 5 bases, J lost 4 bases, and 21 bases lay in between. The CDR3 spans 16 residues. Germline-derived CDR1 and CDR2 are KGHSH and LQKENI. CDR3 residues: CASSIIEAQGAYEQYF. As DNA, the CDR3 is TGTGCCAGCTCAATAATCGAGGCACAGGGAGCGTACGAGCAGTACTTC.

The V call is TRBV4-2, the J call TRBJ1-2; TRBD1 might be the D (5 bases). V lost 4 bases to trimming and J lost 7 bases, with 10 bases between them. The CDR3 contains 12 residues. Germline values: CDR1 LGHNA, CDR2 YNFKEQ. DNA of the CDR3: TGTGCCAGCAGCCCAGCGGGGGGTGGCTACACCTTC. As protein: CASSPAGGGYTF.

This clone was observed once. This chain joins TRBV9 and TRBJ2-5; D may be TRBD2 (6 bases). The CDR3 sequence is 15 residues long. Trimming removed 0 bases at V and 5 bases at J, with 14 bases between. The germline V gene encodes CDR1 SGDLS and CDR2 YYNGEE. CDR3 protein: CASSVGGDPLETQYF. The DNA of the CDR3 is TGTGCCAGCAGCGTAGGGGGGGACCCCCTGGAGACCCAGTACTTC.

The rearrangement uses TRBV27 and TRBJ1-1; tentative D call: TRBD1 (5 bases). Germline loops: CDR1 MNHEY, CDR2 SMNVEV (reference sequence). V was pared by 3 bases and J by 6 bases, with 14 bases between. CDR3 length: 14 residues. The CDR3 protein is CASSFQGGWAEAFF. The CDR3 bases are TGTGCCAGCAGTTTTCAGGGAGGGTGGGCTGAAGCTTTCTTT.

This clone was seen only once. The CDR3 DNA is TGTGCCAGCAGCTTGGCCGGGCAGGGAGGCTACGAGCAGTACTTC. Amino acids: CASSLAGQGGYEQYF. The chain recombines TRBV5-6 with TRBJ2-7; maybe TRBD2 (6 bases). The germline V gene has CDR1 SGHDT and CDR2 YYEEEE. The V end lost 0 bases, the J end lost 3 bases, and 13 bases lay between the germline ends. This CDR3 is 15 amino acids long. Looking up the rest from reference TRBV5-6 and TRBJ2-7 gives the full variable domain: DAGVTQSPTHLIKTRGQQVTLRCSPKSGHDTVSWYQQALGQGPQFIFQYYEEEERQRGNFPDRFSGHQFPNYSSELNVNALLLGDSALYLCASSLAGQGGYEQYFGPGTRLTVT.